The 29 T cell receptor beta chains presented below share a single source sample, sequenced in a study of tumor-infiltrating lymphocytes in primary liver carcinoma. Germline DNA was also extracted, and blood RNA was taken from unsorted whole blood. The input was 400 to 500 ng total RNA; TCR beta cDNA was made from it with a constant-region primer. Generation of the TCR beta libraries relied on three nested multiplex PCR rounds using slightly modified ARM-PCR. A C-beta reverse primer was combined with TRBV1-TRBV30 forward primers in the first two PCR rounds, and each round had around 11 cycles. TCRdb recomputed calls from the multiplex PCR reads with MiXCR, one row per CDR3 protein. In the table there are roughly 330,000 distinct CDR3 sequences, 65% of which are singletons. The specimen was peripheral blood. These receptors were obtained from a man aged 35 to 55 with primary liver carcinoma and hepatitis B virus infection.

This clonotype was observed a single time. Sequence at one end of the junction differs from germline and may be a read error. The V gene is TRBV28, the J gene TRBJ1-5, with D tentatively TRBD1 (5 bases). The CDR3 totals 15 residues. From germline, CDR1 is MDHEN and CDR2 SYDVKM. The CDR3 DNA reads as TGTGCCAGCAGTTTACTTACAGGCGGTAATCAGTCCCAGCATTTT. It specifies CASSLLTGGNQSQHF.

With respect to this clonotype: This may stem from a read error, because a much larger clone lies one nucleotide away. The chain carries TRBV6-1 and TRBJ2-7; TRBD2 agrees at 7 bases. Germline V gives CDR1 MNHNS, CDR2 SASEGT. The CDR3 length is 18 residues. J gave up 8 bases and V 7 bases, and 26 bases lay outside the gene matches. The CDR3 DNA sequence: TGTGCCAGCACCTCTACCCTTCCAGCGGGGACCCGGGCCTCCAAGCAGTACTTC. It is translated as CASTSTLPAGTRASKQYF.

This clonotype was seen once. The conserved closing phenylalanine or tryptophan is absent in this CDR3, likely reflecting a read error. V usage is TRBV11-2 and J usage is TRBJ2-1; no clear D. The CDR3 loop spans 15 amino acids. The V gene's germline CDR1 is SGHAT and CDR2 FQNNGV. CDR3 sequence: CANSLVIGSYNEQFL. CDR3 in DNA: TGTGCCAACAGCTTAGTCATTGGTTCCTACAATGAGCAGTTCCTC.

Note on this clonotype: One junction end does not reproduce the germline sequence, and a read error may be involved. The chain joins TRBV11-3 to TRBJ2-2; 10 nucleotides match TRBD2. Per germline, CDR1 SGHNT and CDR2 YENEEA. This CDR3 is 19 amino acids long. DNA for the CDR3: TGTGCCAGCAGCCTGACCGACCGCATTAGCGGGGGGAACACCTGGGAGCTGCTTTTT. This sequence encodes CASSLTDRISGGNTWELLF.

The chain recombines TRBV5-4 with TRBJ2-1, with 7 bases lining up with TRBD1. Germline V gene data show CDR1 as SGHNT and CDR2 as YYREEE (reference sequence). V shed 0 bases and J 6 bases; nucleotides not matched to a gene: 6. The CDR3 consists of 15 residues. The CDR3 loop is CASSLAADRANEQFF. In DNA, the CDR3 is TGTGCCAGCAGCTTGGCGGCTGACAGGGCCAATGAGCAGTTCTTC.

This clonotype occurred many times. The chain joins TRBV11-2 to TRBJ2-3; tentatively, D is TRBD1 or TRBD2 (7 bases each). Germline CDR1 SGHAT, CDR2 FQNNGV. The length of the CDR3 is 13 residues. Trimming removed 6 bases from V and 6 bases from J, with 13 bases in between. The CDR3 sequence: CASSYQGGDTQYF. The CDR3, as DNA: TGTGCCAGCAGTTACCAGGGGGGGGATACGCAGTATTTT.

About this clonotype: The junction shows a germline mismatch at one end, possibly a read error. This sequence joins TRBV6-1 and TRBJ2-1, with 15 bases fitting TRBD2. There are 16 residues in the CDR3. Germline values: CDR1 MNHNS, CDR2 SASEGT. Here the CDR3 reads CAVRSGTSGRRDEQIF. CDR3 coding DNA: TGTGCCGTAAGATCTGGGACTAGCGGGAGGAGGGATGAGCAGATCTTC.

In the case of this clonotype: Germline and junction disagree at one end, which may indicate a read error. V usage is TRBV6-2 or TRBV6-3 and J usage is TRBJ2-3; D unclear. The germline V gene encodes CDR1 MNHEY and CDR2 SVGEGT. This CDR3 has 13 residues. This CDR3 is CASSVSFTDTQDF. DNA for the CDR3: TGTGCCAGCAGCGTTTCTTTCACAGATACGCAGGATTTT.

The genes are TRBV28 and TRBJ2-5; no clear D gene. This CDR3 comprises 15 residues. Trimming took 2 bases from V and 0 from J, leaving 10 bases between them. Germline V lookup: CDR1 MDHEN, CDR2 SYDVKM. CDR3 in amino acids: CASSLNLPYQETQYF. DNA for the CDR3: TGTGCCAGCAGTTTAAATCTGCCGTACCAAGAGACCCAGTACTTC.

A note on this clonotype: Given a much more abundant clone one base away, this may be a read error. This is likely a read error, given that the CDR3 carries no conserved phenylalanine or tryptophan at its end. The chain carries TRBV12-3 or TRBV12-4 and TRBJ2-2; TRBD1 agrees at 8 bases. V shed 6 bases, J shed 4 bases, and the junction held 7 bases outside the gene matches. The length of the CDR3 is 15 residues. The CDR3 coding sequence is TGTGCCAGCAGCCTCAGGGGGCTGAGCACCGGGGAGCTGTTTCTT. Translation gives CASSLRGLSTGELFL.

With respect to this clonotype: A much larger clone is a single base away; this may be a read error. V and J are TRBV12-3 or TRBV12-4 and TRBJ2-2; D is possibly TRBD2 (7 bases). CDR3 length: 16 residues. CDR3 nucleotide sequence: TGTGCCAGCAGAGAGTGGGGGGGCGAGGTCTCCGGGGAGCCGTTTTTT. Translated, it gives CASREWGGEVSGEPFF.

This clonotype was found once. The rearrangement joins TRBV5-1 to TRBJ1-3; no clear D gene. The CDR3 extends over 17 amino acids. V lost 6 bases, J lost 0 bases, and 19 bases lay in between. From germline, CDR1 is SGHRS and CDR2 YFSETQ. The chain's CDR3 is CASNFTHLGSSGNTIYF. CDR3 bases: TGCGCCAGCAACTTTACTCATCTGGGCAGCTCTGGAAACACCATATATTTT.

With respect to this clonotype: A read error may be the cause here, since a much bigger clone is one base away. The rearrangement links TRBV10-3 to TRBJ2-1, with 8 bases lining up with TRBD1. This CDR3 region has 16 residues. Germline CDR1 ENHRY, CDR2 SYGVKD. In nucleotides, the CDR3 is TGTGCCTTCAGTGGGGACAGGAGGAGCTCCTACAATGAGCAGTTCTTC. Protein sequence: CAFSGDRRSSYNEQFF.

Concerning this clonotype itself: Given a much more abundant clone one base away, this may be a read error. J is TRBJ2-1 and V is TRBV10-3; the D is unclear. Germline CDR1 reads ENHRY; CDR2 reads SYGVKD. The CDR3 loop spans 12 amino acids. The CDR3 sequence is CAVSEDRNEQFF. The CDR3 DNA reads TGTGCCGTCAGTGAGGATAGGAATGAGCAGTTCTTC.

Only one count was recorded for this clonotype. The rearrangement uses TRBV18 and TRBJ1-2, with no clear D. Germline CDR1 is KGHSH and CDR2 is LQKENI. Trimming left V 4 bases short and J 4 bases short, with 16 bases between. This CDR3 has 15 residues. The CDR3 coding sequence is TGTGCCAGCTCACTCTCGACTCGGACTGCCTATGGCTACACCTTC. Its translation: CASSLSTRTAYGYTF.

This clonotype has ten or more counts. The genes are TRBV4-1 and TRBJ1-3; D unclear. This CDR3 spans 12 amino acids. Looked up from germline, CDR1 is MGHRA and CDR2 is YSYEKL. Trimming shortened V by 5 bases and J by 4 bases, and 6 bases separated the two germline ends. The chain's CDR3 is CASSTGGNTIYF. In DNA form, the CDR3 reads TGCGCCAGCAGCACCGGGGGAAACACCATATATTTT.

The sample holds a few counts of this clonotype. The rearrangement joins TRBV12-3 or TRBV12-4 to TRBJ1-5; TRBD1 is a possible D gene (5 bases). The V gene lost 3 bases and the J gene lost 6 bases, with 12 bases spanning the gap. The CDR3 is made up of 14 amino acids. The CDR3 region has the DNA TGTGCCAGCAGTTTGGGGACTATTGGTCAGCCCCAGCATTTT. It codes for CASSLGTIGQPQHF.

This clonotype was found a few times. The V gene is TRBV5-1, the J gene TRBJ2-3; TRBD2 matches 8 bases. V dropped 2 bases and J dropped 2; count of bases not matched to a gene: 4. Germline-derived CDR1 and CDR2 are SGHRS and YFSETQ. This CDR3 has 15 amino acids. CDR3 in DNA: TGCGCCAGCAGCTTCCTCGGGGGGGACACAGATACGCAGTATTTT. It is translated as CASSFLGGDTDTQYF.

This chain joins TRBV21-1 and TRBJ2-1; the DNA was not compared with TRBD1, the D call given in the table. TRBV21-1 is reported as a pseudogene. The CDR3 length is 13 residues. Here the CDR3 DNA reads TGTGCCAGCAGCAGGGACAGGGACAATGAGCAGTTCTTC. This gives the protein CASSRDRDNEQFF.

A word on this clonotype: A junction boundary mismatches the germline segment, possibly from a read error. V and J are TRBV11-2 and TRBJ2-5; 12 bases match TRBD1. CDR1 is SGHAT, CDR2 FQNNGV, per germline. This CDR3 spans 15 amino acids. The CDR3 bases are TGTGCCAGCAGTTCGGGACAGGGGGCGCCCGAGACCCATTACTTC. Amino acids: CASSSGQGAPETHYF.

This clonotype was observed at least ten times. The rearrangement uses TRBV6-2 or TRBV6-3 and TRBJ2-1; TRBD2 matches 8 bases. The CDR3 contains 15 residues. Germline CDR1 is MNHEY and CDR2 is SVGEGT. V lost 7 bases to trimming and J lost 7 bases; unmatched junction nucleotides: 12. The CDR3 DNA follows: TGTGCCAGCACCCAGATGTGGAGCGGGAGTAATGAGCAGTTCTTC. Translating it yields CASTQMWSGSNEQFF.

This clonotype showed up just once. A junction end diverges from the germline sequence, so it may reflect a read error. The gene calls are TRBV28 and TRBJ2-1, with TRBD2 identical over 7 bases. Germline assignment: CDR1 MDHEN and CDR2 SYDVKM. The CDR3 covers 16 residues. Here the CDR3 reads CASSDLLARSYNKQFF. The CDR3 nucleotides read TGTGCCAGCAGTGATCTACTAGCGCGCTCCTACAATAAGCAGTTCTTC. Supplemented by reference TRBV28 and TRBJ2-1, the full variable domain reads DVKVTQSSRYLVKRTGEKVFLECVQDMDHENMFWYRQDPGLGLRLIYFSYDVKMKEKGDIPEGYSVSREKKERFSLILESASTNQTSMYLCASSDLLARSYNKQFFGPGTRLTVL.

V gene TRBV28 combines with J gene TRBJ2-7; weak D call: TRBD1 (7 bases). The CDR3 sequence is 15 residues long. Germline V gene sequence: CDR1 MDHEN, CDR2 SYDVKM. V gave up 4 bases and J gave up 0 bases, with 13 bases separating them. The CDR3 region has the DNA TGTGCCAGCAGTTACCCAGGGGGAGGCTCCTACGAGCAGTACTTC. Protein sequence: CASSYPGGGSYEQYF.

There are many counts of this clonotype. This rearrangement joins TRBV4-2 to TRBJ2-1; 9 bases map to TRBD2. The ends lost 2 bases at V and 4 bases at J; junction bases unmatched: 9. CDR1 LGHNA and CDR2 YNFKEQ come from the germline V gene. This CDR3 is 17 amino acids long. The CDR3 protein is CASSQRPGTSQYNEQFF. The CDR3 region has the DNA TGTGCCAGCAGCCAACGTCCCGGGACTAGCCAATACAATGAGCAGTTCTTC.

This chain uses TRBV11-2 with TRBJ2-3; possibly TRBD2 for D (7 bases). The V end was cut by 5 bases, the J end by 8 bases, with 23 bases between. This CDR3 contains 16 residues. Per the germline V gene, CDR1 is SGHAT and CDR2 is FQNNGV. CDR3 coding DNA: TGTGCCAGCAGCCAATACCACGGGGGGCCAATAGGTACGCAGTATTTT. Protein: CASSQYHGGPIGTQYF.

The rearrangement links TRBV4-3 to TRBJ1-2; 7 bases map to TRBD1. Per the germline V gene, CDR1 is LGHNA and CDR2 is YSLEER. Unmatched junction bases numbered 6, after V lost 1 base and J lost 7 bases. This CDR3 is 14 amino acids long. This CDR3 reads CASSQGDSAGGYTF. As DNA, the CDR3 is TGCGCCAGCAGCCAAGGGGACAGTGCAGGTGGCTACACCTTC.

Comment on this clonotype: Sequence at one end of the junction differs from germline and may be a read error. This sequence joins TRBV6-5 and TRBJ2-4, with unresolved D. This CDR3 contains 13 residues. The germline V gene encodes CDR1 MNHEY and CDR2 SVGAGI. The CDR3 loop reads CASSPREKNIQYF. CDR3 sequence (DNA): TGTGCCAGCAGCCCCAGAGAGAAAAACATCCAGTACTTC.

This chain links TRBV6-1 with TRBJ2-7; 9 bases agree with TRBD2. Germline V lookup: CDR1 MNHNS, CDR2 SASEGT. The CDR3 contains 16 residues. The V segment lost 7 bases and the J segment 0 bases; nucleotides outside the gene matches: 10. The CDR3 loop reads CASTPLAGPSSYEQYF. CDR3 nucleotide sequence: TGTGCCAGCACCCCCCTAGCGGGGCCGAGCTCCTACGAGCAGTACTTC.

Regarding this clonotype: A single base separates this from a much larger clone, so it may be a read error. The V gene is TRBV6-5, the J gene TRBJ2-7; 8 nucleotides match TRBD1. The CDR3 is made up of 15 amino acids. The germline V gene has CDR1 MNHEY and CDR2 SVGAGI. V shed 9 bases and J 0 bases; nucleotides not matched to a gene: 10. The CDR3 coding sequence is TGTGCCAGGATCGATCGGACAGGGAGCTCCTACGAGCAGTACTTC. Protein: CARIDRTGSSYEQYF.